This T cell receptor beta chain was identified during a study of identifying expanded T cells in peripheral blood. In regard to this clone: Its target is not known.

The CDR3 length is 14 residues. V lost 7 bases and J lost 0; bases outside the gene matches: 3. Per germline, CDR1 SGHRS and CDR2 YFSETQ. Whole-study findings and limits: Differentially abundant clones: 0.95 to 1.5 between replicates, 15 to 17 at about 13 days, roughly 18 at four.

During the collection period, no donor immune events like infections were recorded. Produced via immunoSEQ multiplex PCR; TCRdb's table is partial and in-frame only. The sample shows 50,000 or so clones, around 90% of them seen only once. Material for sequencing was blood. This receptor was identified in a person aged 18 to 70 in good health. V gene TRBV5-1 combines with J gene TRBJ2-3, with 9 bases fitting TRBD1. Here the CDR3 reads CASLQGASTDTQYF. The CDR3 coding sequence is TGCGCCAGCCTACAGGGGGCGAGCACAGATACGCAGTATTTT.